Presented here are 22 T cell receptor beta chains from one specimen sequenced in a study of T-cell reconstitution after alpha-beta-depleted transplantation in children. TCRbeta library preparation incorporated unique molecular identifiers. A single record per CDR3 protein comes from TCRdb applying MiXCR to the PCR reads. Counted here are about 500,000 distinct CDR3 sequences, about an eighth occurring once; the ten biggest clones make up about 14%. The sample in question was PBMCs, mostly from graft donor cells, obtained 180 days after TCRalphabeta/CD19-depleted stem cell transplant. The receptors shown here come from a female patient aged 2-9 years who had a stem cell transplant for aplastic anemia, so the T cells may come from the graft donor.

This clonotype was counted only a few times. The chain combines TRBV12-3 or TRBV12-4 with TRBJ2-5, with 11 bases fitting TRBD2. The CDR3 consists of 15 residues. The ends lost 8 bases at V and 5 bases at J; junction bases unmatched: 10. The CDR3 protein is CASVPGLAEWETQYF. DNA of the CDR3: TGTGCCAGCGTCCCGGGACTAGCGGAATGGGAGACCCAGTACTTC.

This clonotype was counted between two and nine times. The chain carries TRBV21-1 and TRBJ2-7; the tabulated D call, TRBD1, remains unverified against the DNA. TRBV21-1 is annotated as a pseudogene. This CDR3 contains 15 residues. Here the CDR3 DNA reads TGTGCCAGCCAGGGTAGACAGGGGAGCTCCTACGAGCAGTACGTC. Its protein product is CASQGRQGSSYEQYV.

This clonotype was recorded a few times. V is TRBV24-1 and J is TRBJ2-1; the D is unclear. The CDR3 sequence is 14 residues long. V lost 1 base, J lost 2 bases, and 5 bases lay in between. Germline loops: CDR1 KGHDR, CDR2 SFDVKD. The CDR3 is CATSDFAAYNEQFF. CDR3 DNA sequence: TGTGCCACCAGTGATTTCGCCGCCTACAATGAGCAGTTCTTC.

This clonotype has a handful of counts. The chain uses TRBV19 and TRBJ2-2; unclear D gene. V was shortened by 3 bases and J by 7 bases, with 12 bases between the two germline ends. Per germline, CDR1 LNHDA and CDR2 SQIVND (reference sequence). The CDR3 has 14 amino acids. The CDR3 DNA reads TGTGCCAGTAGTATTTGGCAGGCTGACGGGGAGCTGTTTTTT. This encodes CASSIWQADGELFF.

V gene TRBV14 combines with J gene TRBJ2-1, with TRBD2 identical over 10 bases. The CDR3 extends over 17 amino acids. The germline CDR1 and CDR2 sequences are SGHDN and FVKESK. The V gene end was trimmed by 2 bases and the J gene end by 7 bases; junction bases not matched to a gene: 11. The CDR3 nucleotides are TGTGCCAGCAGCCAACGCCTAGCGGGAGTTCTAGAAAATGAGCAGTTCTTC. Its protein product is CASSQRLAGVLENEQFF.

This clonotype was counted only a few times. The genes are TRBV12-3 or TRBV12-4 and TRBJ2-2; 11 bases align to TRBD2. Trimming cost V 2 bases and J 7 bases; bases outside gene matches: 6. The CDR3 is 16 amino acids. CDR3 DNA sequence: TGTGCCAGCAGTTTATATAGCGGGAGGGCCGGCGGGGAGCTGTTTTTT. This translates into CASSLYSGRAGGELFF.

The chain recombines TRBV12-3 or TRBV12-4 with TRBJ1-1; D remains ambiguous. Deletions cut 6 bases from V and 4 bases from J, with 18 bases between. The CDR3 loop spans 15 amino acids. The CDR3 bases are TGTGCCAGCAGGTCGGGTCGCGACTTGGGCACTGAAGCTTTCTTT. Residues: CASRSGRDLGTEAFF.

A single count supports this clonotype. This chain uses TRBV28 with TRBJ2-5; TRBD2 aligns across 9 bases. The ends lost 3 bases at V and 4 bases at J; junction bases unmatched: 12. The CDR3 extends over 17 amino acids. Per germline, CDR1 MDHEN and CDR2 SYDVKM. The CDR3 sequence: CASSLEGGAGGRETQYF. CDR3 DNA sequence: TGTGCCAGCAGTTTGGAGGGGGGAGCGGGGGGTCGAGAGACCCAGTACTTC. The whole variable domain, remainder taken from reference TRBV28 and TRBJ2-5, is DVKVTQSSRYLVKRTGEKVFLECVQDMDHENMFWYRQDPGLGLRLIYFSYDVKMKEKGDIPEGYSVSREKKERFSLILESASTNQTSMYLCASSLEGGAGGRETQYFGPGTRLLVL.

The V and J genes are TRBV20-1 and TRBJ2-2; D is unresolved. CDR3 length equals 13 residues. V lost 2 bases and J 7 bases, leaving 11 bases between the germline ends. Germline CDR1 is DFQATT and CDR2 is SNEGSKA (reference sequence). In DNA, the CDR3 is TGCAGTGCTAGATCCCTCATCGGCGGGGAGCTGTTTTTT. This translates into CSARSLIGGELFF.

This clonotype was picked up many times. The chain links TRBV12-3 or TRBV12-4 to TRBJ1-5; maybe TRBD1 (5 bases). The CDR3 totals 14 residues. V shed 7 bases and J shed 3 bases, with 13 bases lying between them. The CDR3 DNA reads TGTGCCAGCAATGACAGCCCATACAATCAGCCCCAGCATTTT. Its translation: CASNDSPYNQPQHF.

This clonotype has only a few counts. The genes are TRBV4-3 and TRBJ2-7; 12 positions match TRBD2. This CDR3 is 16 amino acids long. Germline V gives CDR1 LGHNA, CDR2 YSLEER. The V segment lost 10 bases and the J segment 6 bases; nucleotides outside the gene matches: 16. In nucleotides, the CDR3 is TGCGCCACCTTCCGGCCTAGCGGGAGGGCCCGGGGCGAGCAGTACGTC. Residues: CATFRPSGRARGEQYV.

In this sample, this clonotype turned up a few times. The chain links TRBV29-1 to TRBJ2-3; 7 bases are shared with TRBD2. V shed 3 bases and J 3 bases; nucleotides not matched to a gene: 6. Germline V gives CDR1 SQVTM, CDR2 ANQGSEA. This CDR3 comprises 14 residues. The CDR3 loop reads CSVDGGEGTDTQYF. CDR3 coding DNA: TGCAGCGTTGATGGAGGGGAGGGAACAGATACGCAGTATTTT.

The J gene is TRBJ1-6, the V gene TRBV14, with D uncertain. The CDR3 runs 14 residues. Germline CDR1 is SGHDN and CDR2 is FVKESK. Trimming took 6 bases from V and 8 from J, leaving 14 bases between them. This CDR3 is CASSQTRRDSPLHF. DNA for the CDR3: TGTGCCAGCAGTCAGACTAGGAGGGATTCACCCCTCCACTTT.

This clonotype was seen more than once but under ten times. The V gene is TRBV5-1, the J gene TRBJ2-1; D unresolved. V was cut by 1 base and J by 2 bases, with 13 bases left in between. The CDR3 covers 16 residues. CDR1 is SGHRS, CDR2 YFSETQ, per germline. This chain's CDR3 is CASSLSPQSPYNEQFF. The CDR3 bases are TGCGCCAGCAGCTTGAGCCCCCAGAGCCCCTACAATGAGCAGTTCTTC. Looking up the rest from reference TRBV5-1 and TRBJ2-1 gives the full variable domain: KAGVTQTPRYLIKTRGQQVTLSCSPISGHRSVSWYQQTPGQGLQFLFEYFSETQRNKGNFPGRFSGRQFSNSRSEMNVSTLELGDSALYLCASSLSPQSPYNEQFFGPGTRLTVL.

The chain joins TRBV12-3 or TRBV12-4 to TRBJ2-7; no clear D. V dropped 5 bases and J dropped 3 bases, with 14 bases sitting between them. This CDR3 spans 14 amino acids. DNA of the CDR3: TGTGCCAGCAGTAAACTTGGTAGGGACTACGAGCAGTACTTC. It encodes CASSKLGRDYEQYF.

This clonotype was seen repeatedly, ten times or more. Written as DNA, the CDR3 is TGCGCCAGCAGCTCGCGTCTTGGCGGGAGCCCAGATACGCAGTATTTT. It specifies CASSSRLGGSPDTQYF. The chain is built from TRBV5-1 and TRBJ2-3; 7 bases line up with TRBD2. J was trimmed by 4 bases and V by 3 bases; bases with no gene match: 11. This CDR3 has 16 residues. Germline assignment: CDR1 SGHRS and CDR2 YFSETQ. Supplemented by reference TRBV5-1 and TRBJ2-3, the full variable domain reads KAGVTQTPRYLIKTRGQQVTLSCSPISGHRSVSWYQQTPGQGLQFLFEYFSETQRNKGNFPGRFSGRQFSNSRSEMNVSTLELGDSALYLCASSSRLGGSPDTQYFGPGTRLTVL.

This rearrangement joins TRBV4-3 to TRBJ2-2, with unresolved D. V lost 0 bases to trimming and J lost 1 base, with 18 bases between them. From germline, CDR1 is LGHNA and CDR2 YSLEER. The length of the CDR3 is 19 residues. CDR3 bases: TGCGCCAGCAGCCAAGATTCTGGACGGGCTTTCCGGAACACCGGGGAGCTGTTTTTT. Protein product: CASSQDSGRAFRNTGELFF.

This rearrangement joins TRBV18 to TRBJ2-3, with D perhaps being TRBD1 or TRBD2 (5 bases each). V was trimmed by 0 bases and J by 5 bases, leaving 12 bases between them. In germline, CDR1 is KGHSH, CDR2 LQKENI. CDR3 length equals 15 residues. CDR3 sequence: CASSPPGPIRDTQYF. The CDR3 coding sequence is TGTGCCAGCTCACCACCGGGACCGATTAGAGATACGCAGTATTTT.

This clonotype appeared a few times. Here the CDR3 reads CASRTGQLNTGELFF. The CDR3 bases are TGTGCCAGCAGGACGGGACAGTTGAACACCGGGGAGCTGTTTTTT. The chain couples TRBV28 to TRBJ2-2, with 7 bases that match TRBD1. The CDR3 is 15 residues long. CDR1 and CDR2 from the germline V gene are MDHEN and SYDVKM. With V trimmed by 6 bases and J by 1 base, 5 bases remained unmatched.

The chain combines TRBV20-1 with TRBJ2-7; 8 bases are a match to TRBD1. V shed 2 bases, J shed 1 base, and the junction held 1 base outside the gene matches. Germline assignment: CDR1 DFQATT and CDR2 SNEGSKA (reference sequence). CDR3 length equals 13 residues. CDR3 DNA sequence: TGCAGTGCTAGACAGGGGGCGTCCTACGAGCAGTACTTC. It yields the protein CSARQGASYEQYF.

The CDR3 DNA reads as TGTGCCACCAGTGATCCCTCCAGGGGAGGTGAGCAGTTCTTC. It yields the protein CATSDPSRGGEQFF. The chain uses TRBV24-1 and TRBJ2-1; D assignment may be TRBD1 or TRBD2 (6 bases each). This CDR3 region has 14 residues. Trimming cost V 3 bases and J 9 bases, with 14 bases left between them. The V gene's germline CDR1 is KGHDR and CDR2 SFDVKD.

The rearrangement uses TRBV12-3 or TRBV12-4 and TRBJ2-7; no clear D. The CDR3 has 14 residues. Trimming took 0 bases from V and 10 from J, leaving 16 bases between them. DNA for the CDR3: TGTGCCAGCAGTTTAGCGGCAAGGGTCAAGGTCCAGTACTTC. Its translation: CASSLAARVKVQYF.